The 21 T cell receptor beta chains below were found in one sample sequenced in a study of spatial heterogeneity in lung cancer. Time point noted: sample taken at primary tumor resection. From the 5' RACE reads, TCRdb called clonotypes with MiXCR, one entry per CDR3 protein. Of over 45,000 distinct CDR3 sequences listed, approximately 5.3% are singletons. This material consisted of PBMCs, taken at surgery. The origin of the receptors is a male donor with early-stage non-small cell lung cancer.

This clonotype was picked up a small number of times. The V gene is TRBV4-2, the J gene TRBJ2-7; 11 bases line up with TRBD2. CDR3 size: 16 residues. Germline lookup yields CDR1 LGHNA and CDR2 YNFKEQ. The ends lost 2 bases at V and 2 bases at J; junction bases unmatched: 5. The CDR3 protein is CASSQHIAGGTYEQYF. CDR3 coding DNA: TGTGCCAGCAGCCAACACATAGCGGGAGGGACCTACGAGCAGTACTTC.

At least ten counts were recorded for this clonotype. The chain combines TRBV10-1 with TRBJ1-5; D gene ambiguous. The germline CDR1 and CDR2 sequences are WNHNN and SYGVQD (reference sequence). This CDR3 comprises 13 residues. V was cut by 0 bases and J by 6 bases, with 6 bases left in between. The CDR3 DNA is TGCGCCAGCAGTGAGTCAAACGGTCAGCCCCAGCATTTT. As protein: CASSESNGQPQHF.

The sample holds many counts of this clonotype. The chain combines TRBV5-1 with TRBJ2-7; D is undetermined. Germline values: CDR1 SGHRS, CDR2 YFSETQ. The V gene lost 7 bases and the J gene lost 2 bases, with 16 bases spanning the gap. The CDR3 totals 14 residues. The CDR3 is CASRLTPGTYEQYF. CDR3 nucleotides: TGCGCCAGCCGCCTGACTCCTGGGACCTACGAGCAGTACTTC. Complete variable domain (other parts from reference TRBV5-1 and TRBJ2-7): KAGVTQTPRYLIKTRGQQVTLSCSPISGHRSVSWYQQTPGQGLQFLFEYFSETQRNKGNFPGRFSGRQFSNSRSEMNVSTLELGDSALYLCASRLTPGTYEQYFGPGTRLTVT.

This clonotype was seen ten or more times. This chain joins TRBV10-3 and TRBJ2-1; the match to TRBD2 covers 10 bases. V lost 5 bases, J lost 5 bases, and 6 bases stayed unmatched. Germline V CDR1 and CDR2: ENHRY, SYGVKD. The CDR3 has 15 residues. The CDR3 DNA reads as TGTGCCATCAGTCCGGGGACTAGCGCAGACAATGAGCAGTTCTTC. Residues: CAISPGTSADNEQFF.

This clonotype was seen more than once but under ten times. The chain couples TRBV27 to TRBJ1-5; D uncertain. The CDR3 runs 11 residues. V was cut by 8 bases and J by 0 bases, with 2 bases left in between. Germline CDR1 reads MNHEY; CDR2 reads SMNVEV (reference sequence). The CDR3 DNA is TGTGCCAGCGGTAGCAATCAGCCCCAGCATTTT. Translation: CASGSNQPQHF.

This clonotype showed up many times. The junction differs from germline at one of its ends, possibly a read error. The chain combines TRBV6-5 with TRBJ1-2, with a weak D call TRBD1 (5 bases). This CDR3 contains 12 residues. The V gene's germline CDR1 is MNHEY and CDR2 SVGAGI. The CDR3 sequence: CASTYGGYGYTF. The CDR3 region has the DNA TGTGCCAGCACTTACGGGGGTTATGGCTACACCTTC.

This clonotype has at least ten counts. The chain couples TRBV6-1 to TRBJ2-7, with D possibly TRBD1 on 6 matching bases. The germline V and J ends were trimmed by 7 bases and 5 bases, with 18 bases remaining between them. Germline-derived CDR1 and CDR2 are MNHNS and SASEGT. The CDR3 totals 14 residues. CDR3 nucleotides: TGTGCCAGCACCCCCCACAGGGCCTCACACGAGCAGTACTTC. As protein: CASTPHRASHEQYF.

This clonotype was seen many times. This chain links TRBV5-6 with TRBJ2-4, with no clear D. V gave up 4 bases and J gave up 0 bases, with 8 bases separating them. The CDR3 spans 14 residues. CDR1 is SGHDT, CDR2 YYEEEE, per germline. CDR3: CASSPGLAKNIQYF. The CDR3 coding sequence is TGTGCCAGCAGCCCAGGCCTAGCCAAAAACATTCAGTACTTC.

A few counts support this clonotype. J is TRBJ1-3 and V is TRBV7-2, with 7 nucleotides matching TRBD1. With V trimmed by 5 bases and J by 4 bases, 5 bases remained unmatched. There are 14 residues in the CDR3. The germline gives CDR1 SGHTA, CDR2 FQGNSA. The CDR3 protein is CASSGDRWGNTIYF. The CDR3 bases are TGTGCCAGCAGCGGGGACAGATGGGGAAACACCATATATTTT.

At least ten counts were recorded for this clonotype. The chain links TRBV7-2 to TRBJ2-1; TRBD2 agrees at 10 bases. V lost 5 bases, J lost 8 bases, and 9 bases stayed unmatched. The CDR3 contains 15 residues. The germline CDR1 and CDR2 sequences are SGHTA and FQGNSA. CDR3 DNA: TGTGCCAGCAGCCGAGCTAGCGGGAGTGGAGATGAGCAGTTCTTC. Its protein is CASSRASGSGDEQFF.

This clonotype was detected many times. The rearrangement uses TRBV23-1 and TRBJ2-2; 9 bases agree with TRBD1. TRBV23-1 qualifies as an ORF whose function is uncertain. Unmatched junction bases numbered 5, after V lost 5 bases and J lost 4 bases. This CDR3 comprises 15 residues. In DNA form, the CDR3 reads TGCGCCAGCAGTAGGACAGGGGCGTTCACCGGGGAGCTGTTTTTT. Protein product: CASSRTGAFTGELFF.

This clonotype has more than one count but fewer than ten. The chain is built from TRBV15 and TRBJ2-7; D is possibly TRBD1 (6 bases). CDR1 is LNHNV, CDR2 YYDKDF, per germline (reference sequence). The ends were cut back, 0 bases at V and 0 bases at J, with 12 bases in the middle. The CDR3 has 16 residues. Written as DNA, the CDR3 is TGTGCCACCAGCAGAGATGGGGGACACGTCTCCTACGAGCAGTACTTC. It yields the protein CATSRDGGHVSYEQYF.

This clonotype has at least ten counts. The chain joins TRBV11-3 to TRBJ2-3; D is perhaps TRBD1 (6 bases). This CDR3 has 15 residues. Trimming took off 5 bases at V and 3 bases at J, with 15 bases between the two ends. CDR1 and CDR2 (germline): SGHNT, YENEEA. The CDR3 nucleotides are TGTGCCAGCAGCCCCCAGGGGAAGTCGACAGATACGCAGTATTTT. Protein: CASSPQGKSTDTQYF.

This clonotype has a count of ten or more. The chain recombines TRBV29-1 with TRBJ1-1; possibly TRBD1 for D (6 bases). The CDR3 is 16 residues long. From germline, CDR1 is SQVTM and CDR2 ANQGSEA. The V end lost 0 bases, the J end lost 0 bases, and 14 bases lay between the germline ends. The CDR3 sequence: CSVEELAGALNTEAFF. DNA for the CDR3: TGCAGCGTTGAAGAATTGGCGGGGGCTCTGAACACTGAAGCTTTCTTT.

This clonotype was counted many times. J is TRBJ2-3 and V is TRBV18, with 7 bases matching TRBD2. Trimming at V came to 2 bases and at J to 3 bases, leaving 11 bases not matched to a gene. The CDR3 length is 17 residues. The V gene's germline CDR1 is KGHSH and CDR2 LQKENI. The CDR3 DNA is TGTGCCAGCTCACCAGAGGATTCAAGCGGGATTACAGATACGCAGTATTTT. Protein: CASSPEDSSGITDTQYF.

The table lists this clonotype with many counts. CDR3 bases: TGTGCCAGCTCACGGGGGATGGAAGGGGTCGACGAGCAGTACTTC. Translating it yields CASSRGMEGVDEQYF. This chain joins TRBV18 and TRBJ2-7, with D tentatively TRBD1 or TRBD2 (5 bases each). V was cut by 4 bases and J by 5 bases, with 18 bases left in between. Germline CDR1 is KGHSH and CDR2 is LQKENI. This CDR3 has 15 residues.

This clonotype occurred many times. The V call is TRBV5-1, the J call TRBJ2-3; 7 bases match TRBD2. J gave up 2 bases and V 4 bases, and 16 bases lay outside the gene matches. CDR1 SGHRS and CDR2 YFSETQ come from the germline V gene. The CDR3 extends over 18 amino acids. The DNA of the CDR3 is TGCGCCAGCAGCCGCGGACTATTGCGGGAGAGAACCACAGATACGCAGTATTTT. Translation: CASSRGLLRERTTDTQYF.

The table lists this clonotype with many counts. The chain is built from TRBV7-2 and TRBJ2-5; 7 bases match TRBD1. After removal of 6 bases from V and 4 bases from J, the junction contained 8 bases not matched to a gene. Germline V gene data show CDR1 as SGHTA and CDR2 as FQGNSA. This CDR3 is 14 amino acids long. The CDR3 sequence: CASRRRQGLETQYF. The CDR3 DNA reads TGTGCCAGCAGGAGGAGACAGGGCTTAGAGACCCAGTACTTC.

Many counts were recorded for this clonotype. The V call is TRBV20-1, the J call TRBJ2-7, with 11 positions matching TRBD2. J gave up 0 bases and V 0 bases, and 7 bases lay outside the gene matches. CDR3 length: 17 residues. The germline gives CDR1 DFQATT, CDR2 SNEGSKA (reference sequence). CDR3 sequence (DNA): TGCAGTGCTAGAGAAAGTGGGACTAGCGGAAGCTCCTACGAGCAGTACTTC. Translation: CSARESGTSGSSYEQYF.

The sample holds many counts of this clonotype. This chain connects TRBV12-5 to TRBJ2-1; D gene ambiguous. CDR3 length equals 12 residues. The V end was cut by 6 bases, the J end by 8 bases, with 11 bases between. CDR1 is LGHNT and CDR2 is FRNRAP in the germline V gene. The CDR3 sequence is CASGGRADEQFF. The CDR3 DNA reads as TGTGCTAGTGGGGGCCGGGCGGATGAGCAGTTCTTC.

This clonotype was picked up many times. The CDR3 DNA sequence: TGTGCCAGCAGCCAGCGCGTTAGCACAGATACGCAGTATTTT. Protein sequence: CASSQRVSTDTQYF. V usage is TRBV3-1 and J usage is TRBJ2-3; no reliable D call. The CDR3 length is 14 residues. The V gene lost 3 bases and the J gene lost 0 bases, with 7 bases spanning the gap. Germline CDR1 LGHDT, CDR2 YNNKEL (reference sequence).